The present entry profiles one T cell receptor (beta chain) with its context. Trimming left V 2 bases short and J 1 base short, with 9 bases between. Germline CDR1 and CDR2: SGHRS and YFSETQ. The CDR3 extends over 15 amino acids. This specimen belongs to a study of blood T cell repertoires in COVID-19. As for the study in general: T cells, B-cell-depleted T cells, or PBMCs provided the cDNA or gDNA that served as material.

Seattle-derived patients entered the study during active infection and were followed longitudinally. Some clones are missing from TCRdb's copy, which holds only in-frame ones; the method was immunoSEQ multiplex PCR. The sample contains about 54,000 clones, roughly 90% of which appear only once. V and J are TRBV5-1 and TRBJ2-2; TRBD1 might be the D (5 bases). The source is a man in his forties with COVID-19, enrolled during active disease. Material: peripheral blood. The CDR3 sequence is CASSLGAGNTGELFF. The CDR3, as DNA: TGCGCCAGCAGCTTAGGGGCAGGGAACACCGGGGAGCTGTTTTTT.